Each of the 12 T cell receptor beta chains below was sequenced from the same sample in a study of Ad26.COV2.S vaccination and SARS-CoV-2 variants. As for treatment: some 20 received Ad26.COV2.S at low or high dose, single or two shots; 5 received placebo; per-sample allocation not given. Day 63 after the first injection of vaccine or placebo was the sampling time. Sequencing was performed with immunoSEQ multiplex PCR; in TCRdb, only in-frame clones are kept and a portion is missing. Here the sample spans 430,000 or so clones, roughly 89% being singletons. Material: peripheral blood, obtained in a trial of Ad26.COV2.S vaccine versus placebo. Receptors originate from a person aged 18 to 59 who received the Ad26.COV2.S COVID-19 vaccine or a placebo.

In this sample, this clone turned up a few times. The V call is TRBV7-3, the J call TRBJ2-2, with 7 bases matching TRBD1. The CDR3 consists of 14 residues. Germline V gene sequence: CDR1 SGHTA, CDR2 FQGTGA. V trimming: 3 bases; J trimming: 4 bases; junction bases outside the gene matches: 2. The CDR3 nucleotides are TGTGCCAGCAGCTTCTCAGGGGGCACCGGGGAGCTGTTTTTT. This codes for CASSFSGGTGELFF.

The chain employs TRBV9 and TRBJ1-4, with D perhaps TRBD1 (6 bases). V was cut by 6 bases and J by 3 bases, with 15 bases left in between. The CDR3 consists of 15 residues. Germline lookup yields CDR1 SGDLS and CDR2 YYNGEE. The CDR3 loop reads CASNGNRVPNEKLFF. The DNA of the CDR3 is TGTGCCAGCAACGGTAACAGGGTACCTAATGAAAAACTGTTTTTT.

The V gene is TRBV11-1, the J gene TRBJ2-7; possibly TRBD1 or TRBD2 for D (5 bases each). Trimming removed 4 bases from V and 6 bases from J, with 16 bases in between. Germline-derived CDR1 and CDR2 are SGHAT and FQDESV (reference sequence). CDR3 length: 14 residues. The CDR3 loop reads CASSSRPKGTEQYF. For the CDR3, the DNA is TGTGCCAGCAGCTCCAGGCCCAAGGGGACCGAGCAGTACTTC.

J is TRBJ2-1 and V is TRBV12-3 or TRBV12-4, with D possibly matching TRBD1 (6 bases). The CDR3 is 12 amino acids. Trimming pared 9 bases from V and 7 bases from J, leaving 13 bases between. CDR3 amino acids: CASLGARNEQFF. Written as DNA, the CDR3 is TGTGCCAGTCTGGGGGCACGAAATGAGCAGTTCTTC.

This chain joins TRBV27 and TRBJ1-2; 8 bases are a match to TRBD1. CDR1 and CDR2 from the germline V gene are MNHEY and SMNVEV (reference sequence). The CDR3 covers 13 residues. V shed 7 bases, J shed 4 bases, and the junction held 5 bases outside the gene matches. The DNA for the CDR3 is TGTGCCAGCACGGACAGGGCTGGCTATGGCTACACCTTC. Translation gives CASTDRAGYGYTF.

The sample holds one count of this clone. The chain is built from TRBV18 and TRBJ2-7; no reliable D call. The CDR3 spans 14 residues. From germline, CDR1 is KGHSH and CDR2 LQKENI. V lost 1 base to trimming and J lost 0 bases, with 7 bases between them. The CDR3 loop is CASSPQKFSYEQYF. The CDR3 nucleotides read TGTGCCAGCTCACCACAGAAATTCTCCTACGAGCAGTACTTC.

CDR3 in DNA: TGTGCCAGCAGCTTAGTTTTGGGGTGGCGGTCTGGGGCCAACGTCCTGACTTTC. Residues: CASSLVLGWRSGANVLTF. The chain has TRBV11-2 and TRBJ2-6; the D is unclear. CDR1 is SGHAT, CDR2 FQNNGV, per germline. The CDR3 is made up of 18 amino acids. With 1 base removed from V and 1 base from J, the gap between germline ends came to 14 bases. Drawing the rest from reference TRBV11-2 and TRBJ2-6, the complete variable domain is EAGVAQSPRYKIIEKRQSVAFWCNPISGHATLYWYQQILGQGPKLLIQFQNNGVVDDSQLPKDRFSAERLKGVDSTLKIQPAKLEDSAVYLCASSLVLGWRSGANVLTFGAGSRLTVL.

This chain links TRBV15 with TRBJ2-7; a weak D match, TRBD1 (6 bases). Germline CDR1 is LNHNV and CDR2 is YYDKDF (reference sequence). The CDR3 length is 15 residues. V lost 3 bases, J lost 3 bases, and 15 bases lay in between. The CDR3 sequence is CATSSIPDRDYEQYF. The CDR3 nucleotides read TGTGCCACCAGCAGCATTCCGGACAGAGACTACGAGCAGTACTTC.

This clone has only one observation. The chain uses TRBV6-5 and TRBJ2-7; D tentatively fits TRBD1 or TRBD2 (5 bases each). Germline assignment: CDR1 MNHEY and CDR2 SVGAGI. The CDR3 runs 16 residues. V lost 3 bases to trimming and J lost 5 bases, with 20 bases between them. CDR3 amino acids: CASSYRTDSPGNEQYV. DNA of the CDR3: TGTGCCAGCAGTTATAGAACAGACAGTCCCGGGAACGAGCAGTACGTC.

This clone has a handful of counts. The chain is built from TRBV4-3 and TRBJ2-7, with a tentative D call TRBD2 (5 bases). Per germline, CDR1 LGHNA and CDR2 YSLEER. Trimming left V 2 bases short and J 4 bases short, with 18 bases between. The CDR3 consists of 16 residues. Here the CDR3 reads CASSQSTGFSGYEQYF. The CDR3 DNA follows: TGCGCCAGCAGCCAAAGTACCGGATTCTCGGGGTACGAGCAGTACTTC.

This clone appeared a single time. The chain carries TRBV7-2 and TRBJ2-5; D is unresolved. The CDR3 contains 14 residues. The ends were cut back, 3 bases at V and 7 bases at J, with 15 bases in the middle. The germline gives CDR1 SGHTA, CDR2 FQGNSA. CDR3 nucleotides: TGTGCCAGCAGCTTGCTAAACGGGTTAGGGACCCAGTACTTC. The encoded protein is CASSLLNGLGTQYF.

This clone was detected a few times. The V gene is TRBV12-3 or TRBV12-4, the J gene TRBJ1-5; the D gene is possibly TRBD1 (5 bases). V was cut by 4 bases and J by 6 bases, with 10 bases left in between. CDR3 length: 13 amino acids. CDR3 residues: CASSWGLGQPQHF. The CDR3 DNA reads as TGTGCCAGCAGTTGGGGGTTGGGTCAGCCCCAGCATTTT.